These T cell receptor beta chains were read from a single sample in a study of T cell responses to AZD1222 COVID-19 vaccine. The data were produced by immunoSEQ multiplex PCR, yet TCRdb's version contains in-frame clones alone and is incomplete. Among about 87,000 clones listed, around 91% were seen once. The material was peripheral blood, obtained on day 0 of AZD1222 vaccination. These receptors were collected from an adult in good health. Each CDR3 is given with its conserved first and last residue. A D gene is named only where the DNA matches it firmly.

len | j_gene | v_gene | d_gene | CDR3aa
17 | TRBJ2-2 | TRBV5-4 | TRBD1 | CASSYSPGQMGPGELFF
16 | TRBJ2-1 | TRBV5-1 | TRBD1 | CASSRTPGQGVDEQFF
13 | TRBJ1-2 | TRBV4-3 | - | CASSPQGGYGYTF
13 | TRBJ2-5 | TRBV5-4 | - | CASSLTRGETQYF
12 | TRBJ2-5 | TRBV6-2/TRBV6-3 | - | CASSYRRETQYF
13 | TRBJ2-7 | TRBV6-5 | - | CASRRVDGYEQYF
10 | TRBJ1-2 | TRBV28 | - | CASRHLGYTF
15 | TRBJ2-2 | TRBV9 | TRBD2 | CASSPPAGGAGELFF
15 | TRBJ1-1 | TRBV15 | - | CATSNRRVGTTEAFF
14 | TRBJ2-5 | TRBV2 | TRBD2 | CASSGVAGQETQYF
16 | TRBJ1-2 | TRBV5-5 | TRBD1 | CASSLVPGQGAGGYTF
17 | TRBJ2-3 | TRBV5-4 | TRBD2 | CASSKPLAGGPEDTQYF
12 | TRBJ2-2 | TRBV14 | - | CASSQVTGELFF
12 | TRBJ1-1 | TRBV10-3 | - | CAIRGLNTEAFF
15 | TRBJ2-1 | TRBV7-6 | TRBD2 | CASSLAWVGGDEQFF
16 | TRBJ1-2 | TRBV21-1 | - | CASSKPFPWGVYGYTF
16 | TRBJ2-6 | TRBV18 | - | CASSLLTGSGANVLTF
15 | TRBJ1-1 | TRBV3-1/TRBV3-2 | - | CASSPSGTRNTEAFF
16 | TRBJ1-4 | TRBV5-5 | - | CASSFLEGGKREKLFF
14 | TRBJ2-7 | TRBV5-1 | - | CASSLASTFYEQYF
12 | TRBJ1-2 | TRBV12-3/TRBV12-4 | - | CASSLYGEGYTF
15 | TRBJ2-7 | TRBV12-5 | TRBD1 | CASGIGQGAVNEQYF
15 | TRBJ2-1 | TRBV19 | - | CASSIGQGTYNEQFF
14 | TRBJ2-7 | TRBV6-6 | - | CASVDSYLDYEQYF
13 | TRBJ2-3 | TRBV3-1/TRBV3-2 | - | CASRPGGTDTQYF
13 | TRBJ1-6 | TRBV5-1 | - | CASSLVGNSPLHF
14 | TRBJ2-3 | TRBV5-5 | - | CASSLGVTPDTQYF
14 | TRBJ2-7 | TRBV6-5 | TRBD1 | CASSSGTAQPEQYF
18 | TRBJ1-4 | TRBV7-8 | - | CASSLRQDNPPTNEKLFF
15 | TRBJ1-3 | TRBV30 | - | CAWRRGQTSGNTIYF
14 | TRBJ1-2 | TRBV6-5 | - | CASTPEVGYGGYTF
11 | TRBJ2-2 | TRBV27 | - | CASSLTGELFF
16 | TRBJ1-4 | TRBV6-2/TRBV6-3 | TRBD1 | CASSSGQSPTNEKLFF
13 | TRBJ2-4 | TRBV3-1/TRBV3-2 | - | CASSHPGVDIQYF
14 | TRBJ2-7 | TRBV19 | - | CASSTGAGENEQYF
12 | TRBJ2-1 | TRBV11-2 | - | CASSPAVQEQFF
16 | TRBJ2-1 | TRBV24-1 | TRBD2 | CATSEKLAGSYNEQFF
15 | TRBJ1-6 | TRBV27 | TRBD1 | CASRDRSSYNSPLHF
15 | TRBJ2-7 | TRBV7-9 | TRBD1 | CASSGTGGRSYEQYF
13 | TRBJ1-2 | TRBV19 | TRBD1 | CASSTTGVLGYTF
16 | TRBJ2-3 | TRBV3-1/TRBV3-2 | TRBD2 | CASKSGLAGGTDTQYF
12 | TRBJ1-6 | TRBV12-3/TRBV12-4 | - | CASSLWNSPLHF
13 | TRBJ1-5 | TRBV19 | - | CASSMSSNQPQHF
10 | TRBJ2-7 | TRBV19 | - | CASPPSEQYF
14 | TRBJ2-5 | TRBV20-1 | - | CSASDRLLQETQYF
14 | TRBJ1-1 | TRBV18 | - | CASSPDNLNTEAFF
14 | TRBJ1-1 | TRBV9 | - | CASSDHHGNTEAFF
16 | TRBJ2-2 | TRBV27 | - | CASSDAIGGRTGELFF
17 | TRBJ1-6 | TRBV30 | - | CAWSPTKDRGRDSPLHF
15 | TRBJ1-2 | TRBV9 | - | CASSIALRDDYGYTF
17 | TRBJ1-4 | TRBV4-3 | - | CASSQGPRQAANEKLFF
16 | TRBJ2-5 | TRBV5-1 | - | CASSLVGYTVQETQYF
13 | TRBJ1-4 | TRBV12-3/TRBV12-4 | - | CASRAGLNEKLFF